This T cell receptor beta chain was captured in a study of blood T cell repertoires in COVID-19. A single count supports this clone. Method: immunoSEQ multiplex PCR; TCRdb's copy keeps in-frame clones and lacks some. The sample consists of 210,000 or so clones, 80% of them appearing once. The CDR3 totals 13 residues. V was pared by 5 bases and J by 2 bases, with 1 base of the junction left unmatched. The sequenced material came from PBMCs or T cells enriched from blood (not recorded which). This receptor was identified in a middle-aged woman with acute COVID-19. The chain couples TRBV12-3 or TRBV12-4 to TRBJ1-2, with TRBD1 matching 8 bases. The CDR3 sequence is CASSRTGNYGYTF. The CDR3 DNA follows: TGTGCCAGCAGTCGGACAGGGAACTATGGCTACACCTTC.